A single sample is the source of the 13 T cell receptor beta chains below, sequenced in a study of T-cell memory formation after mild COVID-19. TCRdb fed the 5' RACE reads into MiXCR, producing one record per CDR3 protein. The data contain 350,000 to 450,000 distinct CDR3 sequences, 15% to 25% of them singletons. The sequencing input was PBMCs or a T cell subset sorted from them (not recorded which). These receptors all come from an adult woman who had mild COVID-19 (a few samples of this study predate the infection). Cell type and time point are not known.

The rearrangement joins TRBV5-1 to TRBJ2-3; 10 bases are shared with TRBD2. Germline V gives CDR1 SGHRS, CDR2 YFSETQ. V lost 4 bases, J lost 4 bases, and 12 bases stayed unmatched. The CDR3 runs 17 residues. This CDR3 is CASSPTILAGVPDTQYF. CDR3 DNA: TGCGCCAGCAGCCCGACAATCCTAGCGGGAGTACCAGATACGCAGTATTTT.

V usage is TRBV4-2 and J usage is TRBJ2-1; TRBD1 is a possible D gene (6 bases). Looked up from germline, CDR1 is LGHNA and CDR2 is YNFKEQ. V was pared by 3 bases and J by 5 bases, with 17 bases between. The CDR3 length is 16 residues. The CDR3 here is CASSHSDSHPNNEQFF. The CDR3 DNA is TGTGCCAGCAGCCATTCGGACAGCCACCCAAACAATGAGCAGTTCTTC.

J is TRBJ1-1 and V is TRBV19, with D possibly TRBD1 on 5 matching bases. The V gene lost 3 bases and the J gene lost 4 bases, with 21 bases spanning the gap. CDR1 is LNHDA, CDR2 SQIVND, per germline (reference sequence). The CDR3 sequence is 17 residues long. The CDR3 DNA reads TGTGCCAGTAGTATGGACCGGGACCAGCCGTATGTCACTGAAGCTTTCTTT. Protein product: CASSMDRDQPYVTEAFF.

The chain uses TRBV27 and TRBJ2-3; tentatively, D is TRBD1 or TRBD2 (7 bases each). V was trimmed by 7 bases and J by 4 bases, leaving 12 bases between them. This CDR3 is built from 13 residues. Germline V gene lookup returns CDR1 MNHEY and CDR2 SMNVEV (reference sequence). The CDR3 reads CASTQGGSDTQYF. CDR3 coding DNA: TGTGCCAGCACCCAGGGGGGGTCAGATACGCAGTATTTT.

The V gene is TRBV9, the J gene TRBJ2-1, with D tentatively TRBD2 (5 bases). The CDR3 is made up of 14 amino acids. In germline, CDR1 is SGDLS, CDR2 YYNGEE. V gave up 0 bases and J gave up 6 bases, with 10 bases separating them. The CDR3 DNA reads TGTGCCAGCAGCGTAGATCTAACTAGCAATGAGCAGTTCTTC. Amino acids: CASSVDLTSNEQFF.

This chain links TRBV20-1 with TRBJ2-2, with 9 bases that match TRBD1. CDR3 length equals 15 residues. V shed 1 base and J 2 bases; nucleotides not matched to a gene: 2. Germline lookup yields CDR1 DFQATT and CDR2 SNEGSKA (reference sequence). This CDR3 is CSARGQGENTGELFF. The CDR3 DNA follows: TGCAGTGCTAGAGGACAGGGGGAAAACACCGGGGAGCTGTTTTTT.

The chain uses TRBV24-1 and TRBJ2-1, with TRBD2 matching 13 bases. The CDR3 totals 21 residues. After removal of 3 bases from V and 2 bases from J, the junction contained 15 bases not matched to a gene. Germline lookup yields CDR1 KGHDR and CDR2 SFDVKD. The CDR3 DNA reads TGTGCCACCAGTGATCCAACCTTAACTAGCGGGAGGGGATTCACCTACAATGAGCAGTTCTTC. Protein product: CATSDPTLTSGRGFTYNEQFF.

This sequence joins TRBV5-1 and TRBJ1-1; possible D gene TRBD1, 5 bases. CDR1 is SGHRS, CDR2 YFSETQ, per germline. The V end lost 0 bases, the J end lost 4 bases, and 16 bases lay between the germline ends. The CDR3 consists of 16 residues. CDR3 DNA sequence: TGCGCCAGCAGCTTGGTCCAGGGCGTGCAGGGCACTGAAGCTTTCTTT. Protein: CASSLVQGVQGTEAFF.

This clonotype was observed a few times. The chain has TRBV12-3 or TRBV12-4 and TRBJ2-3; maybe TRBD2 (7 bases). This CDR3 has 13 residues. V dropped 6 bases and J dropped 4 bases, with 11 bases sitting between them. The CDR3 nucleotides read TGTGCCAGCAGGACCGGGGGGCCAGATACGCAGTATTTT. It specifies CASRTGGPDTQYF.

This clonotype was counted only a few times. CDR3 region: CSASGGQGGVQTQYF. Here the CDR3 DNA reads TGCAGTGCGAGTGGAGGACAGGGGGGTGTCCAGACCCAGTACTTC. The J gene is TRBJ2-5, the V gene TRBV20-1; 10 nucleotides align to TRBD1. Germline trimming cut 6 bases from V and 6 bases from J; bases unmatched to any gene: 13. This CDR3 region has 15 residues. Looked up from germline, CDR1 is DFQATT and CDR2 is SNEGSKA (reference sequence).

This clonotype was counted between two and nine times. V and J are TRBV30 and TRBJ2-7; maybe TRBD2 (6 bases). Trimming left V 1 base short and J 3 bases short, with 13 bases between. The germline CDR1 and CDR2 sequences are GTSNPN and SVGIG (reference sequence). There are 14 residues in the CDR3. CDR3 residues: CAWSEGGNLYEQYF. The CDR3 coding sequence is TGTGCCTGGAGTGAAGGCGGGAATCTCTACGAGCAGTACTTC.

This clonotype was found many times. The chain combines TRBV7-3 with TRBJ2-1, with 15 positions matching TRBD2. CDR1 is SGHTA and CDR2 is FQGTGA in the germline V gene. The junction had 1 base not matched to a gene; V was cut back by 3 bases and J by 7 bases. This CDR3 spans 15 amino acids. The DNA for the CDR3 is TGTGCCAGCAGCTTCGGACTAGCGGGAGGGAATGAGCAGTTCTTC. Translating gives CASSFGLAGGNEQFF.

This clonotype was counted between two and nine times. The rearrangement joins TRBV5-1 to TRBJ1-2; 7 bases fit TRBD1. The V and J ends lost 4 bases and 1 base, in that order; junction bases with no gene match: 10. Germline-derived CDR1 and CDR2 are SGHRS and YFSETQ. CDR3 length: 16 residues. This CDR3 reads CASSVLIRGDNYGYTF. The CDR3 DNA sequence: TGCGCCAGCAGCGTGCTGATCAGGGGGGATAACTATGGCTACACCTTC.